These 15 T cell receptor beta chains were all obtained from the same sample, sequenced in a study of OX40 agonist ivuxolimab in advanced cancers. This table comes from immunoSEQ multiplex PCR, and its TCRdb copy is limited to in-frame clones, with some not included. The sample lists 80,000 to 130,000 clones, roughly nine tenths seen once, with about 0.29% in the top ten. Source: CD4+ or CD8+ T cells sorted from blood, taken in a trial of the OX40 agonist ivuxolimab. These receptors all come from an adult with an advanced solid tumor such as melanoma, head and neck, liver or kidney cancer.

This chain connects TRBV9 to TRBJ2-3; TRBD1 or TRBD2 may be the D gene (5 bases each). The germline V gene has CDR1 SGDLS and CDR2 YYNGEE. The CDR3 consists of 14 residues. V lost 4 bases and J 2 bases, leaving 11 bases between the germline ends. The CDR3 region is CASSQGRATDTQYF. Here the CDR3 DNA reads TGTGCCAGCAGCCAGGGACGCGCCACAGATACGCAGTATTTT. Based on the CDR3 plus reference TRBV9 and TRBJ2-3, the full variable domain is DSGVTQTPKHLITATGQRVTLRCSPRSGDLSVYWYQQSLDQGLQFLIQYYNGEERAKGNILERFSAQQFPDLHSELNLSSLELGDSALYFCASSQGRATDTQYFGPGTRLTVL.

CDR3 nucleotides: TGTGCCAGCAGTTACTGGGCAGGGGGCGGCGGGGAGCTGTTTTTT. Its translation: CASSYWAGGGGELFF. V usage is TRBV6-5 and J usage is TRBJ2-2; TRBD1 aligns across 8 bases. The CDR3 is 15 amino acids. The ends lost 1 base at V and 7 bases at J; junction bases unmatched: 5. Germline values: CDR1 MNHEY, CDR2 SVGAGI.

J is TRBJ2-3 and V is TRBV7-2, with 12 bases identical to TRBD2. The V gene's germline CDR1 is SGHTA and CDR2 FQGNSA. V trimming: 5 bases; J trimming: 2 bases; junction bases outside the gene matches: 8. The CDR3 sequence is 17 residues long. CDR3 bases: TGTGCCAGCAGCAGTCCGGGACTAGCGGGTTTCACAGATACGCAGTATTTT. This encodes CASSSPGLAGFTDTQYF.

The V gene is TRBV7-9, the J gene TRBJ2-3; D remains unclear. Germline V lookup: CDR1 SEHNR, CDR2 FQNEAQ (reference sequence). This CDR3 is 13 amino acids long. Trimming shortened V by 7 bases and J by 2 bases, and 10 bases separated the two germline ends. CDR3 DNA sequence: TGTGCCAGCACGAGGCTCGACACAGATACGCAGTATTTT. Encoded protein: CASTRLDTDTQYF.

This clone was observed once. The chain carries TRBV28 and TRBJ2-5; the match to TRBD2 covers 8 bases. This CDR3 has 15 residues. The V gene's germline CDR1 is MDHEN and CDR2 SYDVKM. With V trimmed by 6 bases and J by 5 bases, 11 bases remained unmatched. CDR3 residues: CASSRSGSGWETQYF. The CDR3, as DNA: TGTGCCAGCAGCCGCAGCGGGAGCGGTTGGGAGACCCAGTACTTC.

The rearrangement links TRBV28 to TRBJ2-3; D gene uncertain. V was pared by 10 bases and J by 5 bases, with 10 bases between. CDR1 is MDHEN, CDR2 SYDVKM, per germline. The CDR3 loop spans 11 amino acids. The CDR3 DNA is TGTGCCACCCAACGAGGAGATACGCAGTATTTT. It specifies CATQRGDTQYF.

The chain joins TRBV19 to TRBJ2-1; TRBD1 aligns across 9 bases. The CDR3 runs to 16 residues. Trimming took 1 base from V and 4 from J; bases not matched to a gene: 5. From germline, CDR1 is LNHDA and CDR2 SQIVND (reference sequence). CDR3 DNA: TGTGCCAGTAGTATAGGGGGACAGGGAGGGTACAATGAGCAGTTCTTC. Protein sequence: CASSIGGQGGYNEQFF.

The chain joins TRBV7-2 to TRBJ1-1; no clear D gene. The CDR3 is 13 amino acids. Germline CDR1 reads SGHTA; CDR2 reads FQGNSA. V lost 1 base to trimming and J lost 2 bases, with 5 bases between them. CDR3 loop: CASSLDPNTEAFF. The CDR3, as DNA: TGTGCCAGCAGCTTAGATCCCAACACTGAAGCTTTCTTT. Together with reference TRBV7-2 and TRBJ1-1, the CDR3 gives the full variable domain: GAGVSQSPSNKVTEKGKDVELRCDPISGHTALYWYRQSLGQGLEFLIYFQGNSAPDKSGLPSDRFSAERTGGSVSTLTIQRTQQEDSAVYLCASSLDPNTEAFFGQGTRLTVV.

V is TRBV30 and J is TRBJ2-2, with TRBD1 identical over 7 bases. This CDR3 comprises 16 residues. Germline V lookup: CDR1 GTSNPN, CDR2 SVGIG (reference sequence). The J segment lost 2 bases and the V segment lost 3 bases, leaving 9 bases of the junction unmatched. This chain's CDR3 is CAWRTGEFRNTGELFF. The CDR3 DNA reads TGTGCCTGGAGAACAGGGGAGTTTCGAAACACCGGGGAGCTGTTTTTT.

The genes are TRBV1 and TRBJ1-3; the table assigns TRBD1, which was not confirmed against the DNA. TRBV1 is annotated as a pseudogene. The CDR3 covers 16 residues. CDR3 coding DNA: TGCACCAGCTTGACAGGGGCAATCGCTTCTGGAAACACCATATATTTT. Translation gives CTSLTGAIASGNTIYF.

DNA of the CDR3: TGTGCCAGCAGCTCTTGGACAGGGAGCACAGATACGCAGTATTTT. Protein sequence: CASSSWTGSTDTQYF. This rearrangement joins TRBV11-2 to TRBJ2-3, with 8 bases that match TRBD1. The CDR3 spans 15 residues. With V trimmed by 4 bases and J by 0 bases, 3 bases remained unmatched. Germline-derived CDR1 and CDR2 are SGHAT and FQNNGV.

This clone occurred once. The CDR3 bases are TGTGCCAGCAGCTTGGCACAGCGGGTGGGGAACAATGAGCAGTTCTTC. Protein: CASSLAQRVGNNEQFF. This chain uses TRBV5-4 with TRBJ2-1; tentatively, D is TRBD2 (6 bases). Trimming left V 0 bases short and J 5 bases short, with 15 bases between. Germline loops: CDR1 SGHNT, CDR2 YYREEE (reference sequence). This CDR3 comprises 16 residues.

The chain has TRBV4-2 and TRBJ2-2, with 7 bases matching TRBD2. Looked up from germline, CDR1 is LGHNA and CDR2 is YNFKEQ. This CDR3 comprises 16 residues. J lost 2 bases, V lost 3 bases, and 6 bases had no gene match. The CDR3: CASSQAASGNTGELFF. The CDR3 region has the DNA TGTGCCAGCAGCCAGGCAGCTAGCGGAAACACCGGGGAGCTGTTTTTT.

The chain uses TRBV7-8 and TRBJ2-7; D perhaps matches TRBD1 (6 bases). CDR1 and CDR2 from the germline V gene are SGHVS and FQNEAQ. CDR3 size: 13 residues. Trimming stripped 2 bases from V and 2 bases from J, with 7 bases between. The CDR3 loop is CASSLTGTYEQYF. In DNA, the CDR3 is TGTGCCAGCAGCTTAACAGGGACCTACGAGCAGTACTTC.

The V gene is TRBV15, the J gene TRBJ2-3, with 11 nucleotides matching TRBD2. This CDR3 has 17 amino acids. After removal of 4 bases from V and 3 bases from J, the junction contained 9 bases not matched to a gene. Germline V gene lookup returns CDR1 LNHNV and CDR2 YYDKDF (reference sequence). CDR3 DNA: TGTGCCACCAGCATACTGGGACTAGCGGTTCATACAGATACGCAGTATTTT. Translated: CATSILGLAVHTDTQYF.